These T cell receptor beta chains were read from a single sample in a study of vaccination effects on CD4 cells after COVID-19. Which antigens these TCRs recognize remains unknown. Data came from immunoSEQ multiplex PCR; TCRdb stores just in-frame clones and leaves some out. The sample shows some 40,000 clones, about two thirds of them seen only once. The material sequenced was CD4+ T cells from PBMCs cultured without peptide, taken after COVID-19 vaccination. The receptors stem from a human donor who received a COVID-19 vaccine. Both conserved end residues are part of each CDR3. Each record gives: V gene, clone size, J gene, D gene, CDR3 DNA, CDR3 protein. D genes are given only for firm matches. Clone size is shown for a subset of rows, as once, few, many or a class of expanded clone.

TRBV3-1/TRBV3-2	few	TRBJ1-5	NA	TGTGCCAGCAGCCAAGGCCCCGTCATGGTTCAGCCCCAGCATTTT	CASSQGPVMVQPQHF
TRBV10-2	NA	TRBJ2-2	NA	TGCGCCAGCAGGGTATCCGGGACTTCTACCGGGGAGCTGTTTTTT	CASRVSGTSTGELFF
TRBV6-1	NA	TRBJ2-1	TRBD2	TGTGCCAGCAGTGAACGGGCTAGCGGGAGTGTCTCCTACAATGAGCAGTTCTTC	CASSERASGSVSYNEQFF
TRBV18	NA	TRBJ1-2	TRBD1	TGTGCCAGCTCACAAGGACAGGAGGGTGGCTACACCTTC	CASSQGQEGGYTF
TRBV5-4	NA	TRBJ2-5	TRBD1	TGTGCCAGCAGCCTAACAGGGGTGCAAGAGACCCAGTACTTC	CASSLTGVQETQYF
TRBV7-6	few	TRBJ2-1	TRBD2	TGTGCCAGCAGCCGTAGCGGGAGGGGTCGAGGCTCCTACAATGAGCAGTTCTTC	CASSRSGRGRGSYNEQFF
TRBV5-1	NA	TRBJ2-7	TRBD2	TGCGCCAGCAGCCCGTGGACTAGCGGGGGTTACGAGCAGTACTTC	CASSPWTSGGYEQYF
TRBV11-1	NA	TRBJ2-7	TRBD2	TGTGCCAGCAGCTTCAGCGGGGTGGGCTCCTACGAGCAGTACTTC	CASSFSGVGSYEQYF
TRBV11-3	NA	TRBJ2-7	NA	TGTGCCAGCAGCTTAGAATTGGGCTACGAGCAGTACTTC	CASSLELGYEQYF
TRBV11-2	NA	TRBJ2-3	TRBD2	TGTGCCAGCAGCTTAGGTGTCCTAGCGGGGTATGGTACGCAGTATTTT	CASSLGVLAGYGTQYF
TRBV6-5	NA	TRBJ2-6	NA	TGTGCCAGCTCTGCCGGGGCCAACGTCCTGACTTTC	CASSAGANVLTF
TRBV2	NA	TRBJ2-3	NA	TGTGCCAGCAGTAAAGAACTAGCAGATACGCAGTATTTT	CASSKELADTQYF
TRBV7-9	NA	TRBJ1-2	NA	TGTGCCAGCAGCTTGAGGGAGGCAGGGGAGAGGGGCTACACCTTC	CASSLREAGERGYTF
TRBV20-1	NA	TRBJ2-7	TRBD2	TGCAGTGCTAGTCGTGTAGCTAGCGGGGGGGCTCGCTCCTACGAGCAGTACTTC	CSASRVASGGARSYEQYF
TRBV5-1	NA	TRBJ1-5	NA	TGCGCCAGCAGCTTGGGGGGCGCCAGCATCAATCAGCCCCAGCATTTT	CASSLGGASINQPQHF